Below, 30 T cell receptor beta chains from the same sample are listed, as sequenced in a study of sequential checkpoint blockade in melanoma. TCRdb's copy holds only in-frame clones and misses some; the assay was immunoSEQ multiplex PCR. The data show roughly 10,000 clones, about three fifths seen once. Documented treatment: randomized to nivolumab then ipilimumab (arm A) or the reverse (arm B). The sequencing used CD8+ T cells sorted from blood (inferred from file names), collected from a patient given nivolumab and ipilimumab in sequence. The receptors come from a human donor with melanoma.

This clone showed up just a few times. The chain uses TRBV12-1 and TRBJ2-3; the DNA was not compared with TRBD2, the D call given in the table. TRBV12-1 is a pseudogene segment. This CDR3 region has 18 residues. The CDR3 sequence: CASSDGTSGGKGADTQYF. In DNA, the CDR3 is TGTGCCAGCAGCGATGGGACTAGCGGGGGGAAGGGGGCGGATACGCAGTATTTT.

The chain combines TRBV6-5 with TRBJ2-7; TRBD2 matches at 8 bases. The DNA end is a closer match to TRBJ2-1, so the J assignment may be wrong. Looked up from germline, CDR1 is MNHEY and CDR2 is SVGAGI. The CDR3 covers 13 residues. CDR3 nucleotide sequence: TGTGCCAGCAGTTATATAGCGGGGCGGGAGCAGTTCTTC. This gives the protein CASSYIAGREQFF.

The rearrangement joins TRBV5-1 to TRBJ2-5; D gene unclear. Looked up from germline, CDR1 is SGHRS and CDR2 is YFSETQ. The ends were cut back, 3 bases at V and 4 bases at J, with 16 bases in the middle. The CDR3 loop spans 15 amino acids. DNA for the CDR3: TGCGCCAGCAGCTCACCTCGAGCGAGTGGAGAGACCCAGTACTTC. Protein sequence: CASSSPRASGETQYF.

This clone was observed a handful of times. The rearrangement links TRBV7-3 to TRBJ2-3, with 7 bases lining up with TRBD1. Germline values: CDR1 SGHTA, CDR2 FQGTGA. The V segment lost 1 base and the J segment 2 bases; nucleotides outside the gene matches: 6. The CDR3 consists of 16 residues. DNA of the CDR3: TGTGCCAGCAGCTTAAGTGTAGGGGGCGACACAGATACGCAGTATTTT. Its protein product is CASSLSVGGDTDTQYF.

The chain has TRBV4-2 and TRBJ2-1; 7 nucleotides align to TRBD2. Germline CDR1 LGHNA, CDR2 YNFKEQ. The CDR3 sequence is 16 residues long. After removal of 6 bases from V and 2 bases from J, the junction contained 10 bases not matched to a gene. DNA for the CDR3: TGTGCCAGCAGGCCATTCAGGAGCGGGGCCTACAATGAGCAGTTCTTC. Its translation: CASRPFRSGAYNEQFF.

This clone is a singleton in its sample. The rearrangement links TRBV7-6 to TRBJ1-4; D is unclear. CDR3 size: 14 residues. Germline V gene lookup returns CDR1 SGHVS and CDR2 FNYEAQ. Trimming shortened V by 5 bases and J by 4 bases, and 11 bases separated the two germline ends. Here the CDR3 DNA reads TGTGCCAGCAGCCCTGAACAGCTTAATGAAAAACTGTTTTTT. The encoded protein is CASSPEQLNEKLFF. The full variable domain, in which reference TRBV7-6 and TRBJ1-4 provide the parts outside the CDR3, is GAGVSQSPRYKVTKRGQDVALRCDPISGHVSLYWYRQALGQGPEFLTYFNYEAQQDKSGLPNDRFSAERPEGSISTLTIQRTEQRDSAMYRCASSPEQLNEKLFFGSGTQLSVL.

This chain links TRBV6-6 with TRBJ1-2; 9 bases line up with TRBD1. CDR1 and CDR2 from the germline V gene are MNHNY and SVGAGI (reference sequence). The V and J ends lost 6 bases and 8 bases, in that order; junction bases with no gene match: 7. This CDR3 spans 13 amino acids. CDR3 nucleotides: TGTGCCAGCAGGGGGGGACAGGGTGGGGGCTACACCTTC. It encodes CASRGGQGGGYTF.

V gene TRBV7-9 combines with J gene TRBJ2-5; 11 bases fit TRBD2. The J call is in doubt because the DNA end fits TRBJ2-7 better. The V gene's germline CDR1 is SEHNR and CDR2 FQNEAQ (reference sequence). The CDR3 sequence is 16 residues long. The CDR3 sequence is CASSSNPTSGSFEQYF. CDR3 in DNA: TGTGCCAGCAGCTCCAATCCCACTAGCGGGAGCTTCGAGCAGTACTTC.

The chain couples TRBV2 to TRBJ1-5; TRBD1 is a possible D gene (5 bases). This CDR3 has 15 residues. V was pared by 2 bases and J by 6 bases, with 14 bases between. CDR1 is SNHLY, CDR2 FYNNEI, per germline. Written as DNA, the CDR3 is TGTGCCAGCAGTGAATTGGGGTACGGGGGTCAGCCCCAGCATTTT. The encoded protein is CASSELGYGGQPQHF.

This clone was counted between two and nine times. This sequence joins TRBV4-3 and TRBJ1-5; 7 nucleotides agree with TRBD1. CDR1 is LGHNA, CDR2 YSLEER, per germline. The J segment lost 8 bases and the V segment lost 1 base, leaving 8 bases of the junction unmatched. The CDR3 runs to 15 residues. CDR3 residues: CASSQGRDSLEPQHF. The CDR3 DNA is TGCGCCAGCAGCCAAGGTCGGGACAGCTTAGAGCCCCAGCATTTT.

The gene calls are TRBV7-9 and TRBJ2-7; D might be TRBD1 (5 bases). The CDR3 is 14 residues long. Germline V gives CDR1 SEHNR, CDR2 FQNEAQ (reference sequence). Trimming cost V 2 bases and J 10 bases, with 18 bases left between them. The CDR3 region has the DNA TGTGCCAGCAGCTTACCTGGTCCGGGCAGGGCCCAGTACTTC. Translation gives CASSLPGPGRAQYF. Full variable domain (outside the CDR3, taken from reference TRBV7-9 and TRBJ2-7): DTGVSQNPRHKITKRGQNVTFRCDPISEHNRLYWYRQTLGQGPEFLTYFQNEAQLEKSRLLSDRFSAERPKGSFSTLEIQRTEQGDSAMYLCASSLPGPGRAQYFGPGTRLTVT.

The CDR3 nucleotides read TGTGCCACCAGCACTTGGCGGGAGGGATACAATGAGCAGTTCTTC. It yields the protein CATSTWREGYNEQFF. The chain uses TRBV15 and TRBJ2-1; 9 nucleotides match TRBD2. The CDR3 contains 15 residues. Looked up from germline, CDR1 is LNHNV and CDR2 is YYDKDF (reference sequence). J lost 4 bases, V lost 4 bases, and 5 bases had no gene match. The variable domain in full, with the rest retrieved from reference TRBV15 and TRBJ2-1, is DAMVIQNPRYQVTQFGKPVTLSCSQTLNHNVMYWYQQKSSQAPKLLFHYYDKDFNNEADTPDNFQSRRPNTSFCFLDIRSPGLGDTAMYLCATSTWREGYNEQFFGPGTRLTVL.

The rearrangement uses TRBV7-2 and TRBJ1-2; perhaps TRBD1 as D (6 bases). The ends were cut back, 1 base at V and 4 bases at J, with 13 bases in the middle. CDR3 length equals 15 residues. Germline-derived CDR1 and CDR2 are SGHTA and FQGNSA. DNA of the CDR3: TGTGCCAGCAGCTTAGGTCCAGGGGCTCCCTATGGCTACACCTTC. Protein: CASSLGPGAPYGYTF.

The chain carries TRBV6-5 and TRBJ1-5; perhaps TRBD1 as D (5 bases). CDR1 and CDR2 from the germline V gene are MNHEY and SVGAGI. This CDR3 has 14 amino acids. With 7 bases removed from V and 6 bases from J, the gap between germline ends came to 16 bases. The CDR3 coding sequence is TGTGCCAGCATCGAAACGCAGGGAGGTCAGCCCCAGCATTTT. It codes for CASIETQGGQPQHF.

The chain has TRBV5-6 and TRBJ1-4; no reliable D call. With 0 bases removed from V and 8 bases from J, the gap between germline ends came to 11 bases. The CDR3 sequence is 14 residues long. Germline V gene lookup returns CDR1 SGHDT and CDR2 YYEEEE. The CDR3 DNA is TGTGCCAGCAGCTTGGTACAGACGGGGGAAAAACTGTTTTTT. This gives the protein CASSLVQTGEKLFF.

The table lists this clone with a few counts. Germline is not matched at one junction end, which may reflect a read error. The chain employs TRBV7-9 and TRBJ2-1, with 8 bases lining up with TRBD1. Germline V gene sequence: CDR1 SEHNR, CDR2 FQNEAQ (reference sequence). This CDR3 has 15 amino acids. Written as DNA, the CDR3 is TGCGCCAGCAGCCAAGAGGACAGGGACAACAATGAGCAGTTCTTC. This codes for CASSQEDRDNNEQFF.

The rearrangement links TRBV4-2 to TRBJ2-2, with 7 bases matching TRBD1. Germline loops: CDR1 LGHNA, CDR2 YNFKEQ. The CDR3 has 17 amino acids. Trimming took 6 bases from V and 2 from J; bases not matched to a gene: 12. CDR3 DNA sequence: TGTGCCAGCAGTTCGCACAGACAGGGAATAAACACCGGGGAGCTGTTTTTT. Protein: CASSSHRQGINTGELFF.

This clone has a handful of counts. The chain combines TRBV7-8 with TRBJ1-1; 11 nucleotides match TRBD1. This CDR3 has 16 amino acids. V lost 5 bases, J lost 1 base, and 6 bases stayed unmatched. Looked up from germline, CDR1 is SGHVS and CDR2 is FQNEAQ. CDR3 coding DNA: TGTGCCAGCAGCCTCTGGACAGGGGGCTGGAACACTGAAGCTTTCTTT. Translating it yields CASSLWTGGWNTEAFF.

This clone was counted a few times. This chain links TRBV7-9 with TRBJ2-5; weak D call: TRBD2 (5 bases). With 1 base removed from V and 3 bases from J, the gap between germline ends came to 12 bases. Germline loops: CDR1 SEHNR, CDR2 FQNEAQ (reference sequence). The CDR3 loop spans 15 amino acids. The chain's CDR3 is CASSLGGEREETQYF. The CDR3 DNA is TGTGCCAGCAGCTTAGGAGGTGAGAGGGAAGAGACCCAGTACTTC.

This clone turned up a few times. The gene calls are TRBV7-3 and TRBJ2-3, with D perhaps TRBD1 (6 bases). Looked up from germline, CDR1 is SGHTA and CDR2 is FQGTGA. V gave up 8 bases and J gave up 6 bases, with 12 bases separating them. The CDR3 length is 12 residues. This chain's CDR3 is CASGTLGDTQYF. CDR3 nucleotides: TGTGCCAGCGGGACATTGGGTGATACGCAGTATTTT.

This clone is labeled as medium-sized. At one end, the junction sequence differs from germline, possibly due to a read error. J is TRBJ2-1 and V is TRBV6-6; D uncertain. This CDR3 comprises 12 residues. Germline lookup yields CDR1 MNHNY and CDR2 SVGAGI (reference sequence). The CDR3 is CAGSRPYNEQFF. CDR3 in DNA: TGTGCCGGCAGTCGTCCCTACAATGAGCAGTTCTTC.

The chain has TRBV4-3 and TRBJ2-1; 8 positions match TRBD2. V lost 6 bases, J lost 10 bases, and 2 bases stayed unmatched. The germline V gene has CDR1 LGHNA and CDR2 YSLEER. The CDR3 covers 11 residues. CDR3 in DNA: TGCGCCAGCAGTTCGGGAGGGGAGCAGTTCTTC. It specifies CASSSGGEQFF.

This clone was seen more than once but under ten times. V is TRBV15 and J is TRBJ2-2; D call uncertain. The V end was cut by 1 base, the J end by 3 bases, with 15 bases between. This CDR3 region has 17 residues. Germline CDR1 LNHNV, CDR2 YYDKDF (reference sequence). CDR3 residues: CATSRVPGGAHTGELFF. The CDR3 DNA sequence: TGTGCCACCAGCAGAGTGCCGGGTGGAGCGCACACCGGGGAGCTGTTTTTT.

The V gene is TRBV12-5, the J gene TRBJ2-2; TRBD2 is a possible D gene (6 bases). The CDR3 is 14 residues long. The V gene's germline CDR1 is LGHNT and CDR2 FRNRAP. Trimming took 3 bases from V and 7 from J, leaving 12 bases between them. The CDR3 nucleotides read TGTGCTAGTGGTTTTAGCGGAGTTGGCGGGGAGCTGTTTTTT. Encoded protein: CASGFSGVGGELFF.

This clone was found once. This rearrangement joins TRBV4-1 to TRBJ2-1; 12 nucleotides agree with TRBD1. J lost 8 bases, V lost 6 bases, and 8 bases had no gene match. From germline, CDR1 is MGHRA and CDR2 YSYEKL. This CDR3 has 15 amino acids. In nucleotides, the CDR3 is TGCGCCAGCAGGCACGGGACAGGGGGCGTCTATGAGCAGTTCTTC. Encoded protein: CASRHGTGGVYEQFF.

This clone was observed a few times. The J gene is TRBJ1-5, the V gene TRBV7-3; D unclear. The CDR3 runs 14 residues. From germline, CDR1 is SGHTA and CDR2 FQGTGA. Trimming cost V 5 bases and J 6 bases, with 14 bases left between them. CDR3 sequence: CASSAGGSSQPQHF. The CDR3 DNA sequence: TGTGCCAGCAGCGCGGGCGGGTCTAGTCAGCCCCAGCATTTT.

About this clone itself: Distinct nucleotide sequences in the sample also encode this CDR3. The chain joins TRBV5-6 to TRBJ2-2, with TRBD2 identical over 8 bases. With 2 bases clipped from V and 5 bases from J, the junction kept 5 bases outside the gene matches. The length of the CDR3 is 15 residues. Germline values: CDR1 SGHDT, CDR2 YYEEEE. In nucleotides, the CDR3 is TGTGCCAGCAGCTTAGGACTAGCTGGGACCGGGGAGCTGTTTTTT. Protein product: CASSLGLAGTGELFF.

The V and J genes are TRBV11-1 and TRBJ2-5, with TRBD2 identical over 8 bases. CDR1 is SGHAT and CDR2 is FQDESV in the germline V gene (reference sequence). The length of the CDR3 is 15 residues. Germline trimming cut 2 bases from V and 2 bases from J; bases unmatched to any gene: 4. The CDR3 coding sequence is TGTGCCAGCAGCTTACCGGGAGGGCTTCAAGAGACCCAGTACTTC. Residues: CASSLPGGLQETQYF. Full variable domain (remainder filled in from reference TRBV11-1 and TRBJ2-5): EAEVAQSPRYKITEKSQAVAFWCDPISGHATLYWYRQILGQGPELLVQFQDESVVDDSQLPKDRFSAERLKGVDSTLKIQPAELGDSAMYLCASSLPGGLQETQYFGPGTRLLVL.

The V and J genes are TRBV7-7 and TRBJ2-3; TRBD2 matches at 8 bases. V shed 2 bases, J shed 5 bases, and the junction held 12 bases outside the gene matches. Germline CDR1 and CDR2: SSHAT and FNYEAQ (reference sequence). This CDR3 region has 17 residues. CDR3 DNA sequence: TGTGCCAGCAGCTTAACCGGGACTAGGTACACGGGAGATACGCAGTATTTT. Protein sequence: CASSLTGTRYTGDTQYF.

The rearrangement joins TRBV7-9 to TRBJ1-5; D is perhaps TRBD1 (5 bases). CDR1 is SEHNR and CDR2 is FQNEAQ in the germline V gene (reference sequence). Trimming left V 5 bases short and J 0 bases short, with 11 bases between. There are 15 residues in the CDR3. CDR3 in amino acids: CASSRDWDSNQPQHF. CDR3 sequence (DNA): TGTGCCAGCAGCCGGGACTGGGATAGCAATCAGCCCCAGCATTTT.